This record covers a single T cell receptor beta chain. Antigen: not known. The data belong to a study of cytomegalovirus exposure and HLA in healthy donors. Study context: Out of around 360 genotyped donors, roughly 80% belonged to the Caucasian-associated ancestry cluster. Overall study findings and caveats: There were some V segments, including TRBV6-2 and TRBV6-3, excluded as indistinguishable. Cytomegalovirus status was reportedly diagnosed by the classifier with high sensitivity and specificity.

CDR3 length equals 14 residues. Germline CDR1 reads SEHNR; CDR2 reads FQNEAQ (reference sequence). Trimming removed 3 bases at V and 3 bases at J, with 11 bases between. PCR amplification relied on 60 Vbeta primers (plus 13 Jbeta primers). The repertoire was sequenced with immunoSEQ multiplex PCR; TCRdb's copy has only in-frame clones and lacks some. Of about 81,000 clones in the sample, just over 75% were seen once. Samples came from healthy bone marrow donors. The sequenced sample consisted of PBMCs. The chain combines TRBV7-9 with TRBJ2-5; the D is unclear. This sequence originates from a man aged 45-60 years in good health and CMV-seropositive. The CDR3: CASSFAALKETQYF. In nucleotides, the CDR3 is TGTGCCAGCAGCTTTGCGGCTCTGAAAGAGACCCAGTACTTC.